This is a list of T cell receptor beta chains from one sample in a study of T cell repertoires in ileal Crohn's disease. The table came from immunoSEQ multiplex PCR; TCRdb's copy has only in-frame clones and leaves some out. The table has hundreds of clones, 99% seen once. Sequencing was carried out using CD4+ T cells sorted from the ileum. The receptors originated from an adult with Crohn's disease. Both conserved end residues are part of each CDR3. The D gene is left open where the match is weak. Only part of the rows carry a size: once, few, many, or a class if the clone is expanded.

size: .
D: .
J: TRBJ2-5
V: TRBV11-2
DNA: TGTGCCAGCAGCTTAAGACGAGGGCGGGAGACCCAGTACTTC
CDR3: CASSLRRGRETQYF

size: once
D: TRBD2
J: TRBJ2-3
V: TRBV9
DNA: TGTGCCAGCAGCGTAGATGAGCGGGGTGATGATAGGGATACGCAGTATTTT
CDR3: CASSVDERGDDRDTQYF

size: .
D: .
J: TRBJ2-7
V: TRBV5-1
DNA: TGCGCCAGCAGCCTCACGACAGGACGTTCCTACGAGCAGTACTTC
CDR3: CASSLTTGRSYEQYF

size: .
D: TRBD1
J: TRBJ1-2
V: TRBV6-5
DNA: TGTGCCAGCAGTTCAACAGGGGGCGGAAACTATGGCTACACCTTC
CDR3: CASSSTGGGNYGYTF

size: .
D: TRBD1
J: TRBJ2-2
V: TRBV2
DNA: TGTGCCAGCAGTGATTGGGGGACAGCCGGGGAGCTGTTTTTT
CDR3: CASSDWGTAGELFF

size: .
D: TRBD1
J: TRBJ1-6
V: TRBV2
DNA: TGTGCCAGCAGAATCGGACAGGGTAATTCACCCCTCCACTTT
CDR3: CASRIGQGNSPLHF

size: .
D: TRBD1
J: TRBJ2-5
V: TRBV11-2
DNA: TGTGCCAGCAGTCCTATTCGAGGGACAGGGACATCCGAGACCCAGTACTTC
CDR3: CASSPIRGTGTSETQYF

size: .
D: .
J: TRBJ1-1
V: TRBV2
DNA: TGTGCCAGCAGTGGACATATGAACACTGAAGCTTTCTTT
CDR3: CASSGHMNTEAFF

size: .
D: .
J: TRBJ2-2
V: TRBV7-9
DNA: TGTGCCAGCAGCTTAGGGTCTGCGGGTTCGGCCGGGGAGCTGTTTTTT
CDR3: CASSLGSAGSAGELFF

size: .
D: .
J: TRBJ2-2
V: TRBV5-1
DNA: TGCGCCAGCAGCTCGAGGGGGGGCAACCAAAACACCGGGGAGCTGTTTTTT
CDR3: CASSSRGGNQNTGELFF

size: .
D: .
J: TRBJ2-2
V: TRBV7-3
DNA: TGTGCCAGCAGCTCCCCCGGGTCTGAACGCGCCGGGGAGCTGTTTTTT
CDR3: CASSSPGSERAGELFF

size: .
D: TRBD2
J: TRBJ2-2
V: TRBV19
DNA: TGTGCCAGTATAACCGCGGGGGGTGGAACGACCGGGGAGCTGTTTTTT
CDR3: CASITAGGGTTGELFF

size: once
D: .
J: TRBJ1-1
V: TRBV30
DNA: TGTGCCTGGAGTGTGGGACAGAACACTGAAGCTTTCTTT
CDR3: CAWSVGQNTEAFF

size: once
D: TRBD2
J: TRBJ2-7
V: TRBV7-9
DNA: TGTGCCAGCAGCTTGAGCGGGGGGGAGTACGAGCAGTACTTC
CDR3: CASSLSGGEYEQYF

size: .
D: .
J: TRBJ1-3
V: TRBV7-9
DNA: TGTGCCAGCACCTCTTCGGGTTCCTCTGGAAACACCATATATTTT
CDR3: CASTSSGSSGNTIYF

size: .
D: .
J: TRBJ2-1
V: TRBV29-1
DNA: TGCAGCGTTGCCGTCTACAATGAGCAGTTCTTC
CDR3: CSVAVYNEQFF

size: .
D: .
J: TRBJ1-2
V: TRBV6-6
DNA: TGTGCCAGCAGTAACAGCTCATTTTATGGCTACACCTTC
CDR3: CASSNSSFYGYTF

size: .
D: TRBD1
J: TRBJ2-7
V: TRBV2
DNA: TGTGCCAGCAGTGATTATATCGGGACAGCCTCCTACGAGCAGTACTTC
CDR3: CASSDYIGTASYEQYF

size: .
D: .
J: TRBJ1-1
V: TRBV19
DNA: TGTGCCAGTAAATACGAGACTGAAGCTTTCTTT
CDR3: CASKYETEAFF

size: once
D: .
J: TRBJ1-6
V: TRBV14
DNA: TGTGCCAGCAGCCTCCACGCGGGGACCTCCTATAATTCACCCCTCCACTTT
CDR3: CASSLHAGTSYNSPLHF